One and the same sample provided the 17 T cell receptor beta chains below, sequenced in a study of blood T cells in healthy people across ages. Primed by a sample-barcoded 5' primer and a J-beta primer mix, a second PCR proceeded for about 7 to 11 cycles. Each CDR3 protein is one row after TCRdb ran MiXCR on the 5' RACE reads. The table has roughly 1,300,000 distinct CDR3 sequences, around 59% seen once. What was sequenced was blood. These TCRs come from a man in his late teens or twenties in good health.

This chain links TRBV15 with TRBJ1-1; D is undetermined. Germline assignment: CDR1 LNHNV and CDR2 YYDKDF (reference sequence). CDR3 length: 14 residues. The V and J ends lost 1 base and 4 bases respectively, with 10 bases between them. CDR3 sequence: CATSRVLGGTEAFF. The CDR3, as DNA: TGTGCCACCAGCAGAGTTCTGGGCGGCACTGAAGCTTTCTTT.

J is TRBJ2-4 and V is TRBV6-2 or TRBV6-3; tentative D call: TRBD1 (5 bases). The CDR3 has 16 amino acids. Per germline, CDR1 MNHEY and CDR2 SVGEGT. The V gene lost 8 bases and the J gene lost 0 bases, with 17 bases spanning the gap. The CDR3 loop is CASGSRQMLAKNIQYF. The CDR3 DNA is TGTGCCAGCGGTAGCCGACAGATGCTAGCCAAAAACATTCAGTACTTC.

In this sample, this clonotype turned up a few times. V gene TRBV20-1 combines with J gene TRBJ2-2; D not resolved. CDR1 DFQATT and CDR2 SNEGSKA come from the germline V gene (reference sequence). V shed 5 bases and J shed 0 bases, with 4 bases lying between them. There are 12 residues in the CDR3. The CDR3 region is CSALTNTGELFF. CDR3 sequence (DNA): TGCAGTGCTTTGACGAACACCGGGGAGCTGTTTTTT.

The V call is TRBV6-1, the J call TRBJ1-2; 7 positions match TRBD1. CDR3 length: 15 amino acids. The V gene end was trimmed by 0 bases and the J gene end by 2 bases; junction bases not matched to a gene: 3. Germline-derived CDR1 and CDR2 are MNHNS and SASEGT. The CDR3 bases are TGTGCCAGCAGTGAAGCTACAGGGGCAAACTATGGCTACACCTTC. Translated, it gives CASSEATGANYGYTF.

The chain carries TRBV25-1 and TRBJ2-5; TRBD2 aligns across 13 bases. Germline lookup yields CDR1 MGHDK and CDR2 SYGVNS. This CDR3 is built from 17 residues. J was trimmed by 3 bases and V by 3 bases; bases with no gene match: 7. This chain's CDR3 is CASSDLGTSGEEETQYF. DNA for the CDR3: TGTGCCAGCAGTGACCTCGGGACTAGCGGGGAAGAAGAGACCCAGTACTTC.

The rearrangement joins TRBV10-3 to TRBJ1-5, with D perhaps matching TRBD1 (5 bases). CDR1 and CDR2 (germline): ENHRY, SYGVKD. The CDR3 is 14 residues long. V was clipped by 2 bases and J by 0 bases, with 5 bases between them. CDR3 sequence reads: CAISEGGSNQPQHF. Here the CDR3 DNA reads TGTGCCATCAGTGAGGGGGGTAGCAATCAGCCCCAGCATTTT.

The gene calls are TRBV5-6 and TRBJ1-1; D possibly corresponds to TRBD1 (5 bases). The CDR3 covers 12 residues. V lost 4 bases and J 7 bases, leaving 11 bases between the germline ends. From germline, CDR1 is SGHDT and CDR2 YYEEEE. In nucleotides, the CDR3 is TGTGCCAGCAGCCGACAGTTCGGTGAAGCTTTCTTT. Encoded protein: CASSRQFGEAFF.

This clonotype was detected only a few times. The chain recombines TRBV27 with TRBJ2-5; the match to TRBD1 covers 8 bases. This CDR3 is 13 amino acids long. V lost 1 base to trimming and J lost 11 bases; unmatched junction nucleotides: 6. Germline V gene lookup returns CDR1 MNHEY and CDR2 SMNVEV (reference sequence). In DNA form, the CDR3 reads TGTGCCAGCAGTTTATTCCCGGGACAGGAGCAGTACTTC. It is translated as CASSLFPGQEQYF.

The chain joins TRBV29-1 to TRBJ2-1; 7 bases agree with TRBD2. The V and J ends lost 1 base and 4 bases, in that order; junction bases with no gene match: 19. Germline V lookup: CDR1 SQVTM, CDR2 ANQGSEA. The CDR3 is 19 residues long. CDR3 sequence: CSVEGILAAGEEAYNEQFF. DNA for the CDR3: TGCAGCGTTGAAGGGATTTTAGCGGCGGGAGAAGAGGCTTACAATGAGCAGTTCTTC.

This clonotype occurred once. The genes are TRBV6-6 and TRBJ1-2; D is uncertain. The CDR3 is 12 amino acids. Germline lookup yields CDR1 MNHNY and CDR2 SVGAGI (reference sequence). Deletions cut 0 bases from V and 6 bases from J, with 5 bases between. The CDR3 coding sequence is TGTGCCAGCAGTTACTCGATGGATGGCTACACCTTC. It translates to CASSYSMDGYTF.

This chain joins TRBV27 and TRBJ2-7, with 7 bases identical to TRBD1. V shed 3 bases, J shed 5 bases, and the junction held 7 bases outside the gene matches. Germline assignment: CDR1 MNHEY and CDR2 SMNVEV (reference sequence). The CDR3 sequence is 14 residues long. In DNA form, the CDR3 reads TGTGCCAGCAGTTTCTCGACAGGGTTCCACGAGCAGTACTTC. Protein sequence: CASSFSTGFHEQYF.

The V call is TRBV12-3 or TRBV12-4, the J call TRBJ2-5; D unclear. Trimming shortened V by 1 base and J by 6 bases, and 6 bases separated the two germline ends. The CDR3 is 12 amino acids. CDR3 protein: CASSLDAQTQYF. The CDR3 bases are TGTGCCAGCAGTTTAGACGCACAGACCCAGTACTTC.

V and J are TRBV20-1 and TRBJ2-1; 10 bases line up with TRBD2. The germline V gene encodes CDR1 DFQATT and CDR2 SNEGSKA (reference sequence). The CDR3 has 14 residues. V was clipped by 8 bases and J by 3 bases; unmatched bases: 7. As DNA, the CDR3 is TGCAGTTCCAAGAGGACTAGCGGCTACAATGAGCAGTTCTTC. This gives the protein CSSKRTSGYNEQFF.

This clonotype was seen ten or more times. This rearrangement joins TRBV27 to TRBJ1-1; D is undetermined. The germline V gene has CDR1 MNHEY and CDR2 SMNVEV (reference sequence). The CDR3 consists of 14 residues. V shed 6 bases and J shed 2 bases, with 13 bases lying between them. The CDR3 nucleotides read TGTGCCAGCAGGTTGGGGAGTAGCAACACTGAAGCTTTCTTT. Protein sequence: CASRLGSSNTEAFF.

This clonotype was counted a few times. The rearrangement links TRBV7-9 to TRBJ1-2; D uncertain. This CDR3 has 13 amino acids. Germline V lookup: CDR1 SEHNR, CDR2 FQNEAQ (reference sequence). V was pared by 4 bases and J by 4 bases, with 10 bases between. The CDR3 nucleotides read TGTGCCAGCAGCTCTACGGGTGCCTATGGCTACACCTTC. Its translation: CASSSTGAYGYTF.

The chain has TRBV6-5 and TRBJ2-2; the D is unclear. Germline V CDR1 and CDR2: MNHEY, SVGAGI. The germline V and J ends were trimmed by 6 bases and 4 bases, with 6 bases remaining between them. The CDR3 covers 12 residues. In DNA form, the CDR3 reads TGTGCCAGCAGATCGGTCACCGGGGAGCTGTTTTTT. It yields the protein CASRSVTGELFF.

The V call is TRBV29-1, the J call TRBJ2-7; possibly TRBD1 or TRBD2 for D (5 bases each). The CDR3 is made up of 15 amino acids. V lost 7 bases and J lost 5, with 24 bases in between. Per germline, CDR1 SQVTM and CDR2 ANQGSEA. CDR3 amino acids: CSARLFRGRNDEQYF. The CDR3 DNA follows: TGCAGCGCCCGCCTATTTAGGGGACGTAATGACGAGCAGTACTTC.